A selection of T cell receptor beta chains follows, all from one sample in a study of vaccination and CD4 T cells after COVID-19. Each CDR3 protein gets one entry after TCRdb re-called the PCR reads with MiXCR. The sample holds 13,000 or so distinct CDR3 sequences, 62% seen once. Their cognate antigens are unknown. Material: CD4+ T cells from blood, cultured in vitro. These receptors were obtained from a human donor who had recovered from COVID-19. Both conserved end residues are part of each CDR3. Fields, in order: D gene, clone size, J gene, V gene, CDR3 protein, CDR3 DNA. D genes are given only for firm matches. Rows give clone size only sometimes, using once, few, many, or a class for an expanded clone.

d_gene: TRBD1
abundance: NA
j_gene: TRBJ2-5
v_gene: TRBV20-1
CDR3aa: CSARDRGPVETQYF
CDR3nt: TGCAGTGCTCGGGACAGGGGGCCGGTGGAGACCCAGTACTTC

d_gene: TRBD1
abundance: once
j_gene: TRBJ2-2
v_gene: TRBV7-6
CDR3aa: CASSLGTGPTGELFF
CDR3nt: TGTGCCAGCAGCTTAGGGACAGGGCCCACCGGGGAGCTGTTTTTT

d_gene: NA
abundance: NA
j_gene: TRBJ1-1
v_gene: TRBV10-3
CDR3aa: CANSQNGDTEAFF
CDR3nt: TGTGCCAACAGCCAAAACGGGGACACTGAAGCTTTCTTT

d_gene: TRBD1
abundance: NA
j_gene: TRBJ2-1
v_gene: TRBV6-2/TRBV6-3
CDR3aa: CASRPTGGSYNEQFF
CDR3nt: TGTGCCAGCAGACCGACAGGGGGGTCCTACAATGAGCAGTTCTTC

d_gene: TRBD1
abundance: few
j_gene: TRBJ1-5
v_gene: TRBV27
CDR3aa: CASSSGTAPDQPQHF
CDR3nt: TGTGCCAGCAGCTCCGGGACAGCACCTGATCAGCCCCAGCATTTT

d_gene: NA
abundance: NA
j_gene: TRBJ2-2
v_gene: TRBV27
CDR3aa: CASRPGGGGKTGELFF
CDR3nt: TGTGCCAGCAGACCCGGGGGAGGAGGGAAAACCGGGGAGCTGTTTTTT

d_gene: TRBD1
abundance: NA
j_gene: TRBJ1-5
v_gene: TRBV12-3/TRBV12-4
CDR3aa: CASSATGGNNQPQHF
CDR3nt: TGTGCCAGCAGCGCGACAGGGGGGAACAATCAGCCCCAGCATTTT

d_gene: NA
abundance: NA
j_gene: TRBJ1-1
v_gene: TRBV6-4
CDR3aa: CASSDRPNTEAFF
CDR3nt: TGTGCCAGCAGTGACAGGCCCAACACTGAAGCTTTCTTT

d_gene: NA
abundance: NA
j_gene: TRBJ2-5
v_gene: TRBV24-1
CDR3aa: CATSDPLTQTQYF
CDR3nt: TGTGCCACCAGTGACCCTCTAACCCAGACCCAGTACTTC

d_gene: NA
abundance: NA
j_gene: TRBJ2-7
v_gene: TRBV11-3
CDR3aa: CASSLGGVADEQYF
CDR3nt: TGTGCCAGCAGCTTAGGAGGGGTTGCAGACGAGCAGTACTTC

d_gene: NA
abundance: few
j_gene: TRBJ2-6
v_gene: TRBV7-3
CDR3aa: CASSSGANVLTF
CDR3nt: TGTGCCAGCAGCTCTGGGGCCAACGTCCTGACTTTC